The 13 T cell receptor beta chains in this list originate from one sample, sequenced in a study of beta chain features in type 1 diabetes. Investigators reverse transcribed all isolated RNA, so they sequenced expressed TCRB transcripts. The repertoire was sequenced with immunoSEQ multiplex PCR; TCRdb's copy has only in-frame clones and lacks some. The sample holds around 240,000 clones, more than 9% seen once. Sequencing was done on a sample of naive CD4+ T cells from blood. These receptors were obtained from a young woman in good health.

This clone was found a few times. The genes are TRBV4-2 and TRBJ2-4; D is possibly TRBD2 (6 bases). V was clipped by 3 bases and J by 0 bases, with 15 bases between them. Germline V gene sequence: CDR1 LGHNA, CDR2 YNFKEQ. This CDR3 is built from 17 residues. CDR3 coding DNA: TGTGCCAGCAGCCAGGCGGGACTCTTAGTAGCCAAAAACATTCAGTACTTC. Translation gives CASSQAGLLVAKNIQYF.

This clone was seen more than once but under ten times. This chain links TRBV30 with TRBJ1-6; tentatively, D is TRBD1 (6 bases). V lost 1 base, J lost 7 bases, and 14 bases lay in between. The CDR3 is made up of 15 amino acids. Germline V CDR1 and CDR2: GTSNPN, SVGIG (reference sequence). The chain's CDR3 is CAWSAYKGGNSPLHF. The CDR3 DNA is TGTGCCTGGAGTGCCTATAAAGGGGGAAATTCACCCCTCCACTTT.

This clone has just a few counts. The chain carries TRBV29-1 and TRBJ2-5; D might be TRBD1 (6 bases). The assigned J gene may be wrong: the sequence end matches TRBJ2-7 better. CDR3 length: 13 amino acids. The germline V gene encodes CDR1 SQVTM and CDR2 ANQGSEA. DNA for the CDR3: TGCAGCGTGCGAACAGGGAACGGCTACGAGCAGTACTTC. Residues: CSVRTGNGYEQYF.

This clone was recorded a few times. The chain couples TRBV29-1 to TRBJ1-2; D gene ambiguous. CDR3 size: 14 residues. Trimming removed 1 base at V and 0 bases at J, with 9 bases between. The V gene's germline CDR1 is SQVTM and CDR2 ANQGSEA. For the CDR3, the DNA is TGCAGCGTTGAAGTATCTCCTTCTAACTATGGCTACACCTTC. Amino acids: CSVEVSPSNYGYTF. Drawing the rest from reference TRBV29-1 and TRBJ1-2, the complete variable domain is SAVISQKPSRDICQRGTSLTIQCQVDSQVTMMFWYRQQPGQSLTLIATANQGSEATYESGFVIDKFPISRPNLTFSTLTVSNMSPEDSSIYLCSVEVSPSNYGYTFGSGTRLTVV.

The rearrangement joins TRBV29-1 to TRBJ1-1; no clear D. Germline CDR1 reads SQVTM; CDR2 reads ANQGSEA. The germline V and J ends were trimmed by 3 bases and 5 bases, with 7 bases remaining between them. This CDR3 spans 11 amino acids. The DNA for the CDR3 is TGCAGCGTTGATCGCGGGACTGAAGCTTTCTTT. Its translation is CSVDRGTEAFF.

The V gene is TRBV5-6, the J gene TRBJ2-7; TRBD2 matches 7 bases. Losses at the gene ends were 4 bases for V and 3 bases for J; bases not matched to a gene: 10. The length of the CDR3 is 15 residues. In germline, CDR1 is SGHDT, CDR2 YYEEEE. CDR3 loop: CASSLEGLRHYEQYF. CDR3 bases: TGTGCCAGCAGCCTAGAGGGACTACGACACTACGAGCAGTACTTC.

This clone has more than one count but fewer than ten. The chain has TRBV29-1 and TRBJ1-1; 7 nucleotides align to TRBD1. The CDR3 loop spans 11 amino acids. Germline V gene lookup returns CDR1 SQVTM and CDR2 ANQGSEA. V gave up 6 bases and J gave up 5 bases; unmatched junction bases: 3. The CDR3 coding sequence is TGCAGCGTCGCGACAGGGACTGAAGCTTTCTTT. Encoded protein: CSVATGTEAFF.

The V and J genes are TRBV5-1 and TRBJ2-3; TRBD2 aligns across 8 bases. This CDR3 comprises 15 residues. The J segment lost 1 base and the V segment lost 4 bases, leaving 5 bases of the junction unmatched. CDR1 SGHRS and CDR2 YFSETQ come from the germline V gene. The CDR3 DNA reads TGCGCCAGCAGCCACGGACTAGCAGGCACAGATACGCAGTATTTT. This sequence encodes CASSHGLAGTDTQYF.

This clone has a handful of counts. This chain connects TRBV4-2 to TRBJ1-3; D gene ambiguous. Trimming pared 0 bases from V and 3 bases from J, leaving 9 bases between. Germline V gene lookup returns CDR1 LGHNA and CDR2 YNFKEQ. CDR3 length: 15 amino acids. DNA of the CDR3: TGTGCCAGCAGCCAAGATGATATCGGTGGAAACACCATATATTTT. Translating it yields CASSQDDIGGNTIYF.

This clone was found a few times. The genes are TRBV6-1 and TRBJ2-5; D is perhaps TRBD2 (5 bases). Germline assignment: CDR1 MNHNS and CDR2 SASEGT. The length of the CDR3 is 14 residues. V lost 1 base, J lost 4 bases, and 10 bases lay in between. The CDR3 here is CASSEVGSLETQYF. CDR3 DNA sequence: TGTGCCAGCAGTGAAGTGGGGAGTTTAGAGACCCAGTACTTC.

The chain joins TRBV28 to TRBJ2-7; no clear D gene. CDR1 and CDR2 (germline): MDHEN, SYDVKM. Trimming cost V 5 bases and J 2 bases, with 13 bases left between them. CDR3 length: 14 amino acids. The CDR3 DNA reads TGTGCCAGCAGTCCCCGAGGAAGGCCCTACGAGCAGTACTTC. Amino acids: CASSPRGRPYEQYF.

This rearrangement joins TRBV11-2 to TRBJ2-7; 10 bases are a match to TRBD2. This CDR3 spans 16 amino acids. From germline, CDR1 is SGHAT and CDR2 FQNNGV. V dropped 4 bases and J dropped 2; count of bases not matched to a gene: 8. The CDR3 sequence: CASSSLSGGRTYEQYF. For the CDR3, the DNA is TGTGCCAGCAGCTCGCTTAGCGGGGGGCGTACCTACGAGCAGTACTTC.

This clone has just a few counts. CDR3 DNA: TGCAGCGCCCCAGATAGCCCCTACAATGAGCAGTTCTTC. Translating gives CSAPDSPYNEQFF. The chain links TRBV29-1 to TRBJ2-1; D is undetermined. CDR3 length: 13 amino acids. The V gene's germline CDR1 is SQVTM and CDR2 ANQGSEA. Trimming cost V 7 bases and J 2 bases, with 12 bases left between them.